This TCR beta chain was recovered during a study of T cells after yellow fever vaccination. Study results and limitations: Reappearance after the booster was seen for most primary-vaccination clones, at 95% to 97% CD4 and 75% to 90% CD8. The CD4 compartment and the CD8 compartment contained a small share of clonotypes in common.

V was clipped by 11 bases and J by 0 bases, with 8 bases between them. Germline V gene data show CDR1 as SEHNR and CDR2 as FQNEAQ (reference sequence). The CDR3 covers 12 residues. This clonotype was counted between two and nine times. Its antigen is not identified. The study made its TCR cDNA through 5'RACE template switching. That step introduced a universal primer site along with UMIs. From the 5' RACE reads, TCRdb called clonotypes with MiXCR, one entry per CDR3 protein. The data hold about 320,000 distinct CDR3 sequences, with 3.5% to 4.5% observed a single time. The sample consisted of PBMCs, taken 15 days after the yellow fever booster vaccination. This sequence joins TRBV7-9 and TRBJ1-3; D gene uncertain. The sequence derives from a man between 18 and 35 years old who received the YFV17D yellow fever vaccine. CDR3 DNA: TGTGCCGAGGTACTCTCTGGAAACACCATATATTTT. Its translation is CAEVLSGNTIYF.